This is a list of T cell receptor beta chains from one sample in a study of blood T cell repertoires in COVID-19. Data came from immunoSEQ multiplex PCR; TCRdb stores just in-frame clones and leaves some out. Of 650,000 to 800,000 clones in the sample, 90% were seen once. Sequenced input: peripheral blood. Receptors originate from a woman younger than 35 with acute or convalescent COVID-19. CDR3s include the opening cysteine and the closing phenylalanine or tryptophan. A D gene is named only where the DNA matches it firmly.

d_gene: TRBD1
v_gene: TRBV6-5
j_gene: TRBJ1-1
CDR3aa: CAGKVRTGDTEAFF

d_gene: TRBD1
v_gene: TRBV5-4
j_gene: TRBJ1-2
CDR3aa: CASSLGGGDYGYTF

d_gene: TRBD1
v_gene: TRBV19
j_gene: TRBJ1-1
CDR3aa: CASSWQGGTEAFF

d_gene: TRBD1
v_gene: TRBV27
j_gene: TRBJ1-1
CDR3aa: CASNRDRANTEAFF

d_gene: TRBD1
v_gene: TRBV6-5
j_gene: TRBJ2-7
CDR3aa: CASSYRTGGTYEQYF

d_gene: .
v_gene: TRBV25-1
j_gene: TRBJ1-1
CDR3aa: CASTLGAPNTEAFF

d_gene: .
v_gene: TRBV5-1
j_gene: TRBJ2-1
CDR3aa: CASRGVFANEQFF

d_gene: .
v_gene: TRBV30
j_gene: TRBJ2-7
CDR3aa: CAWSPILTGSYEQYF

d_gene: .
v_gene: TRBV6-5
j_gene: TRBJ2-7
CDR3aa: CASSYSIGKGAYEQYF

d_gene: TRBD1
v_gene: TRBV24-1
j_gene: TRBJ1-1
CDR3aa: CATSTPGQGVLLVVTEAFF

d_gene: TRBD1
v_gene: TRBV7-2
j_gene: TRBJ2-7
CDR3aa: CASSSETGGNEQYF

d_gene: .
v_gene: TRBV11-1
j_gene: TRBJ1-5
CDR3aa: CASSEGVSSNQPQHF

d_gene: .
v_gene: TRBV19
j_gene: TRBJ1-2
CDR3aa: CASSDGTLYGYTF

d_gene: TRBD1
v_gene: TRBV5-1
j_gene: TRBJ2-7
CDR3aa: CASSLGQGMGEQYF

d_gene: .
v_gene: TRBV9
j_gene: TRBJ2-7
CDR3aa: CASSVASSSEGYEQYF

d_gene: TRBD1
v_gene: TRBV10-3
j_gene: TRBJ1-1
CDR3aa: CAISTQGASTEAFF

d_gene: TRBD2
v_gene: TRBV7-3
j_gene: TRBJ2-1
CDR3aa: CASSLHPTSGIYEQFF

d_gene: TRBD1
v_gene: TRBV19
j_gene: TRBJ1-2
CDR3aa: CASSIPPGQPYGYTF

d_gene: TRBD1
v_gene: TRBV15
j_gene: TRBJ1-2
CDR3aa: CATSRDLGQGYGYTF

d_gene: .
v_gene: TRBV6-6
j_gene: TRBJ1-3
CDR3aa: CASSSRMPSSGNTIYF

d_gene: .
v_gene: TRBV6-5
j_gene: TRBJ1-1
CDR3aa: CASRAGGITEAFF

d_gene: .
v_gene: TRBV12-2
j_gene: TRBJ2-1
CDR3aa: CASRLGRGRHNEQFF